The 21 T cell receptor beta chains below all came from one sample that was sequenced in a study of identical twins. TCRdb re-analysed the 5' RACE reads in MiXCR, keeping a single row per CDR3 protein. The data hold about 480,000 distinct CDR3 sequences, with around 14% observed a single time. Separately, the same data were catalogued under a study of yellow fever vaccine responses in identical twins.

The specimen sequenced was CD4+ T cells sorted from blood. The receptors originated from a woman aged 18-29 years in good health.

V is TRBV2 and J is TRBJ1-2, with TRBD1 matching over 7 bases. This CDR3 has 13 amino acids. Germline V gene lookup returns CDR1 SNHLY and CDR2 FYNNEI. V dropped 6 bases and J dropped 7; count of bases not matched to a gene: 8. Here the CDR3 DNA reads TGTGCCAGCAGCCGGGACAGAGGACGTGGCTACACCTTC. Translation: CASSRDRGRGYTF.

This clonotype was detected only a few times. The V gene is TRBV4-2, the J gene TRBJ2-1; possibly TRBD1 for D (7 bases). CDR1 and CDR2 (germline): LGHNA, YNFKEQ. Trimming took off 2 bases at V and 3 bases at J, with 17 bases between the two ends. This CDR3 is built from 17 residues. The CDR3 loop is CASSQNRGLGIYNEQFF. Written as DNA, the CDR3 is TGTGCCAGCAGCCAAAACAGGGGACTTGGGATCTACAATGAGCAGTTCTTC.

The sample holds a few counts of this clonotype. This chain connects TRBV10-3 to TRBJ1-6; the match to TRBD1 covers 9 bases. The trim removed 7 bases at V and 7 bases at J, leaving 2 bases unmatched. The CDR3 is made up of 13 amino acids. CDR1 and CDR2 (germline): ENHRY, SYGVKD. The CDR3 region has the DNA TGTGCCATCACCGGGACAGGGAATTCACCCCTCCACTTT. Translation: CAITGTGNSPLHF.

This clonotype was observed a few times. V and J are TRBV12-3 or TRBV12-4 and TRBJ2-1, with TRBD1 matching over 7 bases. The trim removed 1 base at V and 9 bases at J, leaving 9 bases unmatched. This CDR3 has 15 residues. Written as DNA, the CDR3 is TGTGCCAGCAGTTTAGGGGGACAGCTCCGTTTTGAGCAGTTCTTC. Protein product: CASSLGGQLRFEQFF.

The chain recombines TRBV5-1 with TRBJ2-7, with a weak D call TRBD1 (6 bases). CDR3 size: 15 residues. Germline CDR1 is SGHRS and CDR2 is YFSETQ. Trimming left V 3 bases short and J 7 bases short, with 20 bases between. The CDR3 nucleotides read TGCGCCAGCAGCTCTACGGGACAAATCCTTGAAGAGCAGTACTTC. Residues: CASSSTGQILEEQYF.

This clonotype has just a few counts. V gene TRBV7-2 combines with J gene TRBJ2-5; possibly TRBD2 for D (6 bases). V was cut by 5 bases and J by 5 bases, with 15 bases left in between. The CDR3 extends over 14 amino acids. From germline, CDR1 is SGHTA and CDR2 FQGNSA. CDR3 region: CASSPSGTRETQYF. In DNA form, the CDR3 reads TGTGCCAGCAGCCCTTCCGGGACTCGGGAGACCCAGTACTTC.

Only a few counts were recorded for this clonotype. CDR3 sequence reads: CASSLRDREGAFF. Here the CDR3 DNA reads TGTGCCAGCAGTTTACGGGACAGGGAAGGCGCTTTCTTT. This chain joins TRBV12-3 or TRBV12-4 and TRBJ1-1, with TRBD1 matching 9 bases. V gave up 2 bases and J gave up 11 bases; unmatched junction bases: 6. CDR3 length equals 13 residues.

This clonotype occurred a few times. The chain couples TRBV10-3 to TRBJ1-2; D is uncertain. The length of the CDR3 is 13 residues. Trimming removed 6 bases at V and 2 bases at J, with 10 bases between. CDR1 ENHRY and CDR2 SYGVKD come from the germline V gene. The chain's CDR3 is CAIRSDPNYGYTF. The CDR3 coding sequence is TGTGCCATCAGGTCGGATCCAAACTATGGCTACACCTTC.

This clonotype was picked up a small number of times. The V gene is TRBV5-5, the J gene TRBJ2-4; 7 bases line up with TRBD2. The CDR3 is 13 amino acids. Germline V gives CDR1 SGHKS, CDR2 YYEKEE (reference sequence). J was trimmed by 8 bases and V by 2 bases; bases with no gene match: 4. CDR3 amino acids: CASSFGGLDIQYF. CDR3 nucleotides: TGTGCCAGCAGCTTCGGGGGGTTGGACATTCAGTACTTC.

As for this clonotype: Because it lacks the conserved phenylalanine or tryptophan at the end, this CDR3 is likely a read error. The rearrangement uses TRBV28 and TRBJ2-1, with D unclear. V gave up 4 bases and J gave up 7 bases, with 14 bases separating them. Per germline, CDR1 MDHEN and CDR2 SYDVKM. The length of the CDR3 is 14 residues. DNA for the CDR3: TGTGCCAGCAGTTCCCCCCGGGTTCCGAATGAGCAGTTCTTA. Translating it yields CASSSPRVPNEQFL.

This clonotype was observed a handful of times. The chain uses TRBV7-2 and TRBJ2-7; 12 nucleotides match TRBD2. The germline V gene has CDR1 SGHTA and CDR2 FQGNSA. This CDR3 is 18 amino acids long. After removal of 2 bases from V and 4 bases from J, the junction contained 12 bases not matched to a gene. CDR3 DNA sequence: TGTGCCAGCAGCTTAAGGGCTAGCGGGAGGGCCTTTATATACGAGCAGTACTTC. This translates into CASSLRASGRAFIYEQYF.

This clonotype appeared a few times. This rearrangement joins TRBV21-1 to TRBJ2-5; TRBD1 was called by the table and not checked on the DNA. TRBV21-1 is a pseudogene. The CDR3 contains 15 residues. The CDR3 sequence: CASSKRVGREETQYF. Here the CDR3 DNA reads TGTGCCAGCAGCAAAAGGGTAGGCAGGGAAGAGACCCAGTACTTC.

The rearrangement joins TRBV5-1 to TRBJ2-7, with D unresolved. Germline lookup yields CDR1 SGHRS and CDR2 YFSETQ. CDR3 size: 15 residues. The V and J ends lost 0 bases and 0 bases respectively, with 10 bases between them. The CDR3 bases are TGCGCCAGCAGCTTGGATAGCTTAGACTCCTACGAGCAGTACTTC. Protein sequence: CASSLDSLDSYEQYF. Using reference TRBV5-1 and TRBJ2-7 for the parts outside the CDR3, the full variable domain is KAGVTQTPRYLIKTRGQQVTLSCSPISGHRSVSWYQQTPGQGLQFLFEYFSETQRNKGNFPGRFSGRQFSNSRSEMNVSTLELGDSALYLCASSLDSLDSYEQYFGPGTRLTVT.

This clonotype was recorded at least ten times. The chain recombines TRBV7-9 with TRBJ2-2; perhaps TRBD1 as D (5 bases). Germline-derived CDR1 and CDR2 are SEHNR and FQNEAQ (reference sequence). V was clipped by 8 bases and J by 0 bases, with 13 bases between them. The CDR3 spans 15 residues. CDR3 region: CASERGSSNTGELFF. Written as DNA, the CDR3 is TGTGCCAGCGAAAGGGGTTCTTCGAACACCGGGGAGCTGTTTTTT. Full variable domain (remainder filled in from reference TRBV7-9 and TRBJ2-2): DTGVSQNPRHKITKRGQNVTFRCDPISEHNRLYWYRQTLGQGPEFLTYFQNEAQLEKSRLLSDRFSAERPKGSFSTLEIQRTEQGDSAMYLCASERGSSNTGELFFGEGSRLTVL.

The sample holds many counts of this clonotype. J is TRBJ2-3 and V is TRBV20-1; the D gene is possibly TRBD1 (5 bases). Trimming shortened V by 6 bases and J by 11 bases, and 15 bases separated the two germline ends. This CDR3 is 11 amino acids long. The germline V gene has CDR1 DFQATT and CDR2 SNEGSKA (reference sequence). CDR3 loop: CSASIDSLQYF. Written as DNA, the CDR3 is TGCAGTGCCAGCATCGACAGTTTGCAGTATTTT.

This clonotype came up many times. The CDR3 nucleotides are TGTGCCAGCAGCCTAGGGACAGTCGAGCAGTACTTC. It is translated as CASSLGTVEQYF. This rearrangement joins TRBV7-2 to TRBJ2-7; 7 nucleotides agree with TRBD1. Germline V gene data show CDR1 as SGHTA and CDR2 as FQGNSA. The ends lost 5 bases at V and 6 bases at J; junction bases unmatched: 4. CDR3 length: 12 residues. The complete variable domain, with remaining parts taken from reference TRBV7-2 and TRBJ2-7, reads GAGVSQSPSNKVTEKGKDVELRCDPISGHTALYWYRQSLGQGLEFLIYFQGNSAPDKSGLPSDRFSAERTGGSVSTLTIQRTQQEDSAVYLCASSLGTVEQYFGPGTRLTVT.

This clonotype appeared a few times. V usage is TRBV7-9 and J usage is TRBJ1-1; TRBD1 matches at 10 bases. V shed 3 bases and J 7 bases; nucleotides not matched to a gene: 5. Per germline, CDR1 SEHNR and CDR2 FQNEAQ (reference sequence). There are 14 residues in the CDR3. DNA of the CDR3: TGTGCCAGCAGCTTTTTGACAGGGGGCGATGAAGCTTTCTTT. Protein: CASSFLTGGDEAFF.

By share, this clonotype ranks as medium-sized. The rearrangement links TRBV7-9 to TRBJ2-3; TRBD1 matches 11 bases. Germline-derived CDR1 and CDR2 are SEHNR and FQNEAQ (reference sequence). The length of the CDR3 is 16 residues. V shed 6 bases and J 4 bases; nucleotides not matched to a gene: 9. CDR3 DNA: TGTGCCAGCAGTTCACCCGGGACAGGGGGTCCAGATACGCAGTATTTT. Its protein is CASSSPGTGGPDTQYF.

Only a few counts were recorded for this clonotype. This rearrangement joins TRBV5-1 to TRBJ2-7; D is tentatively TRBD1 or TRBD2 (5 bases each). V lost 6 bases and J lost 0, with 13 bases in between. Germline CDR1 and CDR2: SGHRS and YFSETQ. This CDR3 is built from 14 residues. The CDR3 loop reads CASTWDAASYEQYF. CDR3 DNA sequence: TGCGCCAGCACTTGGGACGCGGCCTCCTACGAGCAGTACTTC. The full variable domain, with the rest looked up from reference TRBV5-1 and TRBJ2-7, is KAGVTQTPRYLIKTRGQQVTLSCSPISGHRSVSWYQQTPGQGLQFLFEYFSETQRNKGNFPGRFSGRQFSNSRSEMNVSTLELGDSALYLCASTWDAASYEQYFGPGTRLTVT.

CDR3 sequence: CAIRAIQGNEQFF. DNA for the CDR3: TGTGCCATCAGGGCTATACAGGGGAATGAGCAGTTCTTC. This rearrangement joins TRBV10-3 to TRBJ2-1; 7 nucleotides agree with TRBD1. V shed 6 bases, J shed 7 bases, and the junction held 6 bases outside the gene matches. The CDR3 consists of 13 residues. The germline gives CDR1 ENHRY, CDR2 SYGVKD.

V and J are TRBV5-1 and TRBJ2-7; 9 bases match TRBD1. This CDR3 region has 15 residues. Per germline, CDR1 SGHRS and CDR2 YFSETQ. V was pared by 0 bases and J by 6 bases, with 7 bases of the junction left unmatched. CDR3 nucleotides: TGCGCCAGCAGCTTGGCCGGCCCGACAGGGGGCGAGCAGTACTTC. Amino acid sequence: CASSLAGPTGGEQYF.